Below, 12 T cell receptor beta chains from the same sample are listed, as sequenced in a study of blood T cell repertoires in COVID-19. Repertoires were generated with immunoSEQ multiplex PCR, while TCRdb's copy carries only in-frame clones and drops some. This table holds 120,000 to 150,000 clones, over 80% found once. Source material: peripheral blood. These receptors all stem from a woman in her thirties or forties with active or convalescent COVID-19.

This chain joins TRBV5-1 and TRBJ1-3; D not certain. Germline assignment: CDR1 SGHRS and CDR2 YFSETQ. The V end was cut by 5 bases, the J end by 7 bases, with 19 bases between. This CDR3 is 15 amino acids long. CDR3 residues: CASSQNLGGMNTIYF. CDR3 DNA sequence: TGCGCCAGCAGTCAGAATTTGGGAGGGATGAACACCATATATTTT. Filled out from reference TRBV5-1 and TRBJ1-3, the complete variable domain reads KAGVTQTPRYLIKTRGQQVTLSCSPISGHRSVSWYQQTPGQGLQFLFEYFSETQRNKGNFPGRFSGRQFSNSRSEMNVSTLELGDSALYLCASSQNLGGMNTIYFGEGSWLTVV.

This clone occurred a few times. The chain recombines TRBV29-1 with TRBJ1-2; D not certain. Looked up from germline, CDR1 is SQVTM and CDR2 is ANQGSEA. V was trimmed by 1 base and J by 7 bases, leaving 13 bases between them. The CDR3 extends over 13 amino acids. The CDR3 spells CSVEGAGSSGYTF. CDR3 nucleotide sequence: TGCAGCGTTGAAGGTGCGGGTAGCTCTGGCTACACCTTC.

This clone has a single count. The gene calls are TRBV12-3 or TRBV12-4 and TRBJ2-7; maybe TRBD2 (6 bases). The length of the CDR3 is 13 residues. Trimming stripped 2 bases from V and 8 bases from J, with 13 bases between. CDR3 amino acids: CASSLRGLPQQYF. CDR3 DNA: TGTGCCAGCAGTTTAAGGGGACTCCCCCAGCAGTACTTC.

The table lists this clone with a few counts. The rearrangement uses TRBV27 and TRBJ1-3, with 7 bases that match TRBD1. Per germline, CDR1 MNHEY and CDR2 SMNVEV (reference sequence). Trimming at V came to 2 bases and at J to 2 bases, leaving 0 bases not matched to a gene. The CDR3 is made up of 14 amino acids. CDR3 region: CASSLQGAGNTIYF. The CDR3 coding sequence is TGTGCCAGCAGTTTACAGGGGGCTGGAAACACCATATATTTT.

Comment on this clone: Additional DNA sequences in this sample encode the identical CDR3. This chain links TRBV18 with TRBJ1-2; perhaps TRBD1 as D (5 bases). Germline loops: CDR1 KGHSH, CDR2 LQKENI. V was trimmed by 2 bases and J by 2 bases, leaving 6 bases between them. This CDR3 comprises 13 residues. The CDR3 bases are TGTGCCAGCTCACCAGGGGGGAACTATGGCTACACCTTC. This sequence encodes CASSPGGNYGYTF.

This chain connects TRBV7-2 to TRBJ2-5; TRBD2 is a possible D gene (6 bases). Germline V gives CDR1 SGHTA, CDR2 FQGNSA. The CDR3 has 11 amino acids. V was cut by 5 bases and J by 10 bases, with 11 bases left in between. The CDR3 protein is CASSAGTYQYF. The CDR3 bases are TGTGCCAGCAGCGCAGGGACTTACCAGTACTTC.

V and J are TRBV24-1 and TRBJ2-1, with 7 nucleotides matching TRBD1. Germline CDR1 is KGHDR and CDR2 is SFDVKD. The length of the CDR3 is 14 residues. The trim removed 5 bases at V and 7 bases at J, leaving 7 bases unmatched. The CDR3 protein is CATSVDRAANEQFF. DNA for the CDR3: TGTGCCACCAGTGTTGACAGGGCGGCGAATGAGCAGTTCTTC.

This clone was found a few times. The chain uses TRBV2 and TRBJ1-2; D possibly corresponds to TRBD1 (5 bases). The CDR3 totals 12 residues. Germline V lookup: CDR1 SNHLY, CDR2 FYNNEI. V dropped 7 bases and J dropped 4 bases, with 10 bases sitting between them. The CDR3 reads CASIGDVYGYTF. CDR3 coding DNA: TGTGCCAGCATAGGGGATGTCTATGGCTACACCTTC. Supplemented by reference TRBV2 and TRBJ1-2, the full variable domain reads EPEVTQTPSHQVTQMGQEVILRCVPISNHLYFYWYRQILGQKVEFLVSFYNNEISEKSEIFDDQFSVERPDGSNFTLKIRSTKLEDSAMYFCASIGDVYGYTFGSGTRLTVV.

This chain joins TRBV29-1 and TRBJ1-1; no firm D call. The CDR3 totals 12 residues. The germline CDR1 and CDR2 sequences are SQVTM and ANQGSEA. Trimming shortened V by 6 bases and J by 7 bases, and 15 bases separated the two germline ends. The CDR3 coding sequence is TGCAGCGTGAAACCAACAGCAAGTGAAGCTTTCTTT. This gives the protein CSVKPTASEAFF.

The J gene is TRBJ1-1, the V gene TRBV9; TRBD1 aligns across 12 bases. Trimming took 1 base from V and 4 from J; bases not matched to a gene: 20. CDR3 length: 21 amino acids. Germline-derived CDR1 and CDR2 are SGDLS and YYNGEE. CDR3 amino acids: CASSVYPQTGTGGGLLTEAFF. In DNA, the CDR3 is TGTGCCAGCAGCGTATACCCTCAGACCGGGACAGGGGGCGGACTTCTCACTGAAGCTTTCTTT.

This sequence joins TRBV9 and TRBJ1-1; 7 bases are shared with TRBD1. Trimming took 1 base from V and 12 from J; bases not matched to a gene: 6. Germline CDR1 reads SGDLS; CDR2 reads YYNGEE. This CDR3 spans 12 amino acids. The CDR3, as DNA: TGTGCCAGCAGCGTAAATGACAGGGAAACTTTCTTT. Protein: CASSVNDRETFF.

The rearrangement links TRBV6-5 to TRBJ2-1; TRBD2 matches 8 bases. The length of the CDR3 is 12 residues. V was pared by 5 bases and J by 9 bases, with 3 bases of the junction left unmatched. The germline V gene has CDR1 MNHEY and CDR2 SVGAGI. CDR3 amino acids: CASSPAGGEQFF. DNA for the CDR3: TGTGCCAGCAGTCCCGCGGGAGGTGAGCAGTTCTTC.